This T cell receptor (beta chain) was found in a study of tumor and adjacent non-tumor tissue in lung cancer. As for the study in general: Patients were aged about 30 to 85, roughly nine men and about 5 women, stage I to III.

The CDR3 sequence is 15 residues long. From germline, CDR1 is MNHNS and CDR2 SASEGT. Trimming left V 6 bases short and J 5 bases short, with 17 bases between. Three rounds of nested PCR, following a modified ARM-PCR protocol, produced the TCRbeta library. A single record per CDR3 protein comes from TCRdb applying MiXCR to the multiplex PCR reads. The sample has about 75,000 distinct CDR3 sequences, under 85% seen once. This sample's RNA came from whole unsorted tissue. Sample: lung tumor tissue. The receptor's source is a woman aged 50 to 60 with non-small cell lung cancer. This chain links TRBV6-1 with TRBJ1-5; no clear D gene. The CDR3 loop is CASSHRADGYQPQHF. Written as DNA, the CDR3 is TGTGCCAGCAGCCATCGTGCGGACGGTTATCAGCCCCAGCATTTT.